The text below deals with one T cell receptor (beta chain). This CDR3 is built from 14 residues. Germline loops: CDR1 KGHSH, CDR2 LQKENI. The V end lost 4 bases, the J end lost 2 bases, and 10 bases lay between the germline ends. Clones were read by immunoSEQ multiplex PCR, and TCRdb kept only the in-frame ones, dropping some. The profile covers roughly 130,000 clones, with 80% to 95% appearing a single time and more than 2% taken by the ten largest. The data were taken from a study of control samples from healthy donors and cancer patients. Sequenced: blood. The chain links TRBV18 to TRBJ2-3; D gene ambiguous. The clonotype originates from a man between 18 and 35 years old in good health. The DNA for the CDR3 is TGTGCCAGCTCACTAGGAAGTCCCACAGATACGCAGTATTTT. This sequence encodes CASSLGSPTDTQYF.